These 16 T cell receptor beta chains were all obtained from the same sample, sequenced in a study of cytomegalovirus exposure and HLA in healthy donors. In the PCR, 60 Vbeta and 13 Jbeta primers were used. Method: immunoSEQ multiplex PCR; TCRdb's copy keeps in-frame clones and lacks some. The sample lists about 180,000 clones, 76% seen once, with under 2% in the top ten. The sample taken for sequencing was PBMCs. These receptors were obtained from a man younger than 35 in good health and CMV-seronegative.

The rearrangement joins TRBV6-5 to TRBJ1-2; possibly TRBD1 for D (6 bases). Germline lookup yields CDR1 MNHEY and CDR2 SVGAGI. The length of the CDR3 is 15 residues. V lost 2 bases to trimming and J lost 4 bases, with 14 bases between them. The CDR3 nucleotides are TGTGCCAGCAGTTACCGACAGGCGAGGGGCTATGGCTACACCTTC. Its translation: CASSYRQARGYGYTF.

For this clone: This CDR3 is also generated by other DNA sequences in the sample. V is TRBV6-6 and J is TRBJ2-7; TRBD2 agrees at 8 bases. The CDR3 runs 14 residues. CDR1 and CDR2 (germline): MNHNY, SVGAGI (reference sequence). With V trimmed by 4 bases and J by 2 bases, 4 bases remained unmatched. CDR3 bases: TGTGCCAGCAGTTTTTCGGGAGGGACCTACGAGCAGTACTTC. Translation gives CASSFSGGTYEQYF.

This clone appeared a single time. CDR3 residues: CAWSGIRDFGYTEAFF. The CDR3 nucleotides read TGTGCCTGGAGTGGGATCAGGGACTTCGGGTACACTGAAGCTTTCTTT. V usage is TRBV30 and J usage is TRBJ1-1; D may be TRBD1 (5 bases). CDR1 GTSNPN and CDR2 SVGIG come from the germline V gene (reference sequence). The CDR3 spans 16 residues. The V and J ends lost 1 base and 3 bases respectively, with 18 bases between them.

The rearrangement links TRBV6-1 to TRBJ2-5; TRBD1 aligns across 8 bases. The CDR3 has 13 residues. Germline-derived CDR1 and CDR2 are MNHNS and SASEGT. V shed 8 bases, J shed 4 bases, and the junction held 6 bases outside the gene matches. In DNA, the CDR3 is TGTGCCAGCGGGAAAGACAGGGGAGAGACCCAGTACTTC. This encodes CASGKDRGETQYF.

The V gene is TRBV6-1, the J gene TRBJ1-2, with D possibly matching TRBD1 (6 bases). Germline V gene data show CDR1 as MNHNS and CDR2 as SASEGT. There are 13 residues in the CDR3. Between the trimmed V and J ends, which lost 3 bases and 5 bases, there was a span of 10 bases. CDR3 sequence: CASSDGRGYGYTF. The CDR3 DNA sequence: TGTGCCAGCAGTGATGGTAGGGGGTATGGCTACACCTTC.

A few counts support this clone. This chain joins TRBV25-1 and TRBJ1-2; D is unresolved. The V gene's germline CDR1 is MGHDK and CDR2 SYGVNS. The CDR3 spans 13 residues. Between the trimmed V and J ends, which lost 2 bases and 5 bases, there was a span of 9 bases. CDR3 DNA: TGTGCCAGCAGTGAACGTAGAGGTTATGGCTACACCTTC. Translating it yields CASSERRGYGYTF.

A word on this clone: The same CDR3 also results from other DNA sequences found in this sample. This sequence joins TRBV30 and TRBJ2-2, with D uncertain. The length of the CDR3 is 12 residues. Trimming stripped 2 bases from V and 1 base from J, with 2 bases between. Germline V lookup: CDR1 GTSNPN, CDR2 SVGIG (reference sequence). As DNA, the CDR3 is TGTGCCTGGAGTCTGAACACCGGGGAGCTGTTTTTT. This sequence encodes CAWSLNTGELFF.

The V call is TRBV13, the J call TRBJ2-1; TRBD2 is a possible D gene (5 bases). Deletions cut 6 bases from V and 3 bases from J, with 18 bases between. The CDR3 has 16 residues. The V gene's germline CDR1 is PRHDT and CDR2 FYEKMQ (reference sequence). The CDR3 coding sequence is TGTGCCAGCAGATCCGGGGAATCAAACTTCTACAATGAGCAGTTCTTC. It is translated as CASRSGESNFYNEQFF.

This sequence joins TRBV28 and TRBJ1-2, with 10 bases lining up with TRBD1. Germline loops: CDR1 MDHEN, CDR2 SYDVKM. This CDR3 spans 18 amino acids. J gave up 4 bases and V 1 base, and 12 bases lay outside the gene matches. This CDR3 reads CASSLLSAVTGGSYGYTF. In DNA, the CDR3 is TGTGCCAGCAGTTTATTATCCGCGGTGACAGGGGGCAGCTATGGCTACACCTTC.

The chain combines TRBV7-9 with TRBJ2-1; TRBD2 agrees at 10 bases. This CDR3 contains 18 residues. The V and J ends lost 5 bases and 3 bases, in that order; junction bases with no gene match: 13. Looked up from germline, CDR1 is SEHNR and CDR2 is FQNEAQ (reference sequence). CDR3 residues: CASSRTSGNALNYNEQFF. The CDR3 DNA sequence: TGTGCCAGCAGCCGTACTAGCGGGAATGCACTAAACTACAATGAGCAGTTCTTC.

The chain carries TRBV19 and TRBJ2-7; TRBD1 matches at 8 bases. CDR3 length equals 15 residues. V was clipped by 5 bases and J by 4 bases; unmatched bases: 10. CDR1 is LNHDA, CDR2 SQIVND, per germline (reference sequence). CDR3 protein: CASSPAGTGLYEQYF. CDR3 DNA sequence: TGTGCCAGTAGTCCGGCCGGGACAGGACTATACGAGCAGTACTTC.

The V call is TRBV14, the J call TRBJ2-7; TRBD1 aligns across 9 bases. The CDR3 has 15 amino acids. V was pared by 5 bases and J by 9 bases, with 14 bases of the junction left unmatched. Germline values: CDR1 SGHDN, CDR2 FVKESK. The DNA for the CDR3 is TGTGCCAGCAGCGCACGGGACAGGGATACTACGGGGCAGTACTTC. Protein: CASSARDRDTTGQYF.

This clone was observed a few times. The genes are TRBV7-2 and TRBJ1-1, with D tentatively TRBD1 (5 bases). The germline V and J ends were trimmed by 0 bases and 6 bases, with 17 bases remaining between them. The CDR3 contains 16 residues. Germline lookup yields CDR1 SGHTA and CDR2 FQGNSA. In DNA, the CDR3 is TGTGCCAGCAGCTTAGCGTTGGGGCAGGGTCGGTCTGAAGCTTTCTTT. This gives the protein CASSLALGQGRSEAFF.

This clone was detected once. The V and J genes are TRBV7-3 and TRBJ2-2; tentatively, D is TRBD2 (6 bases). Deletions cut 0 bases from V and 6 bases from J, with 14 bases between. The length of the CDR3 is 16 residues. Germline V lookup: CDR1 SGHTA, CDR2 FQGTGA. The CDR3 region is CASSLTAGGGAGELFF. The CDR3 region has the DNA TGTGCCAGCAGCTTAACGGCAGGCGGCGGGGCCGGGGAGCTGTTTTTT.

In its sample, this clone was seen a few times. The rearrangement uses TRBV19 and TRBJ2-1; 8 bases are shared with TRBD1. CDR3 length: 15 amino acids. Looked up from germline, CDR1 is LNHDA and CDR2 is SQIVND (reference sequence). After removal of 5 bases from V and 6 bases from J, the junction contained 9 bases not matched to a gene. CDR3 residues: CASSFPNRGSNEQFF. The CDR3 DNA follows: TGTGCCAGTAGTTTTCCCAACAGGGGGAGCAATGAGCAGTTCTTC.

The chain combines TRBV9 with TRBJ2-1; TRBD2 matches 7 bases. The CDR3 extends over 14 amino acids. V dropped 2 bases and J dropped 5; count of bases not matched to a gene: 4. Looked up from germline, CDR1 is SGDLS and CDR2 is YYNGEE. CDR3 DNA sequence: TGTGCCAGCAGCGTCGGGGGGACGCACAATGAGCAGTTCTTC. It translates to CASSVGGTHNEQFF.